This T cell receptor beta chain originates from a study of T-cell reconstitution after alpha-beta-depleted transplantation in children. The authors prepared the TCRbeta library with unique molecular identifiers. One entry per CDR3 protein, called by TCRdb with MiXCR from the PCR reads. The data contain roughly 500,000 distinct CDR3 sequences, roughly 33% of them singletons. In its sample, this clonotype was seen a few times. The CDR3 runs to 18 residues. V shed 2 bases and J shed 1 base, with 22 bases lying between them. Germline V gives CDR1 SGHRS, CDR2 YFSETQ. This clonotype originated in a human donor who donated a stem cell graft to a child with aplastic anemia. The source material was PBMCs from the stem cell graft donor, sampled from the stem cell graft. The V gene is TRBV5-1, the J gene TRBJ2-7; the D gene is possibly TRBD1 (6 bases). This CDR3 is CASSLGTGRIFGSYEQYF. DNA for the CDR3: TGCGCCAGCAGCTTAGGTACAGGGCGAATATTCGGTTCCTACGAGCAGTACTTC.